One and the same sample provided the 13 T cell receptor beta chains below, sequenced in a study of T cell responses to AZD1222 COVID-19 vaccine. Profiled with immunoSEQ multiplex PCR; TCRdb holds only in-frame clones, not every one. The sample contains 150,000 to 200,000 clones, around 90% of which appear only once. The material was peripheral blood, obtained on day 0 of AZD1222 vaccination. The source of these receptors is an adult in good health.

The rearrangement joins TRBV7-8 to TRBJ1-5; 7 positions match TRBD1. J was trimmed by 3 bases and V by 5 bases; bases with no gene match: 10. Germline CDR1 reads SGHVS; CDR2 reads FQNEAQ. This CDR3 comprises 16 residues. Written as DNA, the CDR3 is TGTGCCAGCAGCCCGCGGACACAGGGGATCAATCAGCCCCAGCATTTT. Residues: CASSPRTQGINQPQHF.

The V call is TRBV18, the J call TRBJ1-2, with 12 bases aligning to TRBD1. V lost 6 bases, J lost 4 bases, and 6 bases stayed unmatched. The CDR3 runs to 15 residues. Germline CDR1 and CDR2: KGHSH and LQKENI. In DNA, the CDR3 is TGTGCCAGCTCGGAGGGACAGGGGGCAGTCTATGGCTACACCTTC. Its protein product is CASSEGQGAVYGYTF. Complete variable domain (other parts from reference TRBV18 and TRBJ1-2): NAGVMQNPRHLVRRRGQEARLRCSPMKGHSHVYWYRQLPEEGLKFMVYLQKENIIDESGMPKERFSAEFPKEGPSILRIQQVVRGDSAAYFCASSEGQGAVYGYTFGSGTRLTVV.

The rearrangement uses TRBV2 and TRBJ2-1; 9 nucleotides align to TRBD2. The germline gives CDR1 SNHLY, CDR2 FYNNEI. The trim removed 6 bases at V and 5 bases at J, leaving 8 bases unmatched. The CDR3 has 15 amino acids. Here the CDR3 DNA reads TGTGCCAGCAGCCCTCTAGCGGGAATCAACAATGAGCAGTTCTTC. Protein product: CASSPLAGINNEQFF.

The chain links TRBV6-2 or TRBV6-3 to TRBJ2-7; D not certain. The CDR3 is made up of 14 amino acids. The germline V gene encodes CDR1 MNHEY and CDR2 SVGEGT. Trimming took off 5 bases at V and 5 bases at J, with 16 bases between the two ends. CDR3 sequence: CASSPSTEGDEQYF. CDR3 in DNA: TGTGCCAGCAGTCCATCGACGGAAGGTGACGAGCAGTACTTC.

V gene TRBV27 combines with J gene TRBJ2-2; D may match TRBD1 or TRBD2 (5 bases each). Trimming took off 2 bases at V and 6 bases at J, with 10 bases between the two ends. The CDR3 length is 14 residues. CDR1 is MNHEY and CDR2 is SMNVEV in the germline V gene (reference sequence). The CDR3 nucleotides are TGTGCCAGCAGTTTAGGGACGACTCCCGGGGAGCTGTTTTTT. Translation: CASSLGTTPGELFF.

The rearrangement uses TRBV21-1 and TRBJ1-1. TRBV21-1 is a pseudogene locus. This CDR3 has 14 residues. CDR3 in amino acids: CASSRCRQNTEAFF. The CDR3 DNA reads TGTGCCAGCAGCAGATGCCGCCAGAACACTGAAGCTTTCTTT.

The chain combines TRBV21-1 with TRBJ2-1. TRBV21-1 is a known pseudogene. The CDR3 runs to 13 residues. DNA of the CDR3: TGTGCCAGCGGGGAACCCATCTACAATGAGCAGTTCTTC. Its translation: CASGEPIYNEQFF.

The V and J genes are TRBV7-9 and TRBJ2-7, with TRBD2 matching over 10 bases. The J segment lost 6 bases and the V segment lost 4 bases, leaving 6 bases of the junction unmatched. Looked up from germline, CDR1 is SEHNR and CDR2 is FQNEAQ (reference sequence). CDR3 length: 14 amino acids. In DNA, the CDR3 is TGTGCCAGCAGCTCTAGCGGGAGAGAGGGCGAGCAGTACTTC. Translated, it gives CASSSSGREGEQYF.

The chain employs TRBV27 and TRBJ2-5; D uncertain. Trimming removed 9 bases from V and 4 bases from J, with 9 bases in between. The CDR3 is made up of 11 amino acids. Germline lookup yields CDR1 MNHEY and CDR2 SMNVEV (reference sequence). In DNA form, the CDR3 reads TGTGCCAGTATCGGTGGAGAGACCCAGTACTTC. Encoded protein: CASIGGETQYF.

This clone was recorded only once. The V gene is TRBV7-8, the J gene TRBJ2-7; D is ambiguous. CDR3 length: 14 residues. V was cut by 3 bases and J by 6 bases, with 15 bases left in between. Germline CDR1 and CDR2: SGHVS and FQNEAQ. CDR3 amino acids: CASSLQALPFEQYF. CDR3 nucleotide sequence: TGTGCCAGCAGCTTGCAGGCTTTACCTTTCGAGCAGTACTTC.

This chain links TRBV9 with TRBJ2-3, with 13 bases matching TRBD2. Germline-derived CDR1 and CDR2 are SGDLS and YYNGEE. Trimming removed 1 base from V and 2 bases from J; junction bases left unmatched: 13. The CDR3 is 20 amino acids. The CDR3 sequence: CASSVTPGLAGDANTDTQYF. The CDR3 DNA is TGTGCCAGCAGCGTAACTCCTGGACTAGCGGGAGATGCTAACACAGATACGCAGTATTTT.

The chain joins TRBV7-9 to TRBJ1-6; the D gene is possibly TRBD1 (6 bases). Between the trimmed V and J ends, which lost 4 bases and 3 bases, there was a span of 16 bases. Germline loops: CDR1 SEHNR, CDR2 FQNEAQ (reference sequence). The CDR3 is 17 amino acids. The CDR3 nucleotides read TGTGCCAGCAGCTACTTGGCGGGGGGCGTCTATAATTCACCCCTCCACTTT. Its translation: CASSYLAGGVYNSPLHF. The variable domain in full, with the rest retrieved from reference TRBV7-9 and TRBJ1-6, is DTGVSQNPRHKITKRGQNVTFRCDPISEHNRLYWYRQTLGQGPEFLTYFQNEAQLEKSRLLSDRFSAERPKGSFSTLEIQRTEQGDSAMYLCASSYLAGGVYNSPLHFGNGTRLTVT.

The count of this clone is one. This chain uses TRBV4-1 with TRBJ1-2; D is perhaps TRBD1 (6 bases). Trimming removed 0 bases from V and 8 bases from J, with 13 bases in between. CDR1 and CDR2 (germline): MGHRA, YSYEKL. The CDR3 loop spans 14 amino acids. The CDR3 is CASSQEGTGLGYTF. The CDR3 DNA reads as TGCGCCAGCAGCCAAGAAGGCACAGGGCTGGGCTACACCTTC.